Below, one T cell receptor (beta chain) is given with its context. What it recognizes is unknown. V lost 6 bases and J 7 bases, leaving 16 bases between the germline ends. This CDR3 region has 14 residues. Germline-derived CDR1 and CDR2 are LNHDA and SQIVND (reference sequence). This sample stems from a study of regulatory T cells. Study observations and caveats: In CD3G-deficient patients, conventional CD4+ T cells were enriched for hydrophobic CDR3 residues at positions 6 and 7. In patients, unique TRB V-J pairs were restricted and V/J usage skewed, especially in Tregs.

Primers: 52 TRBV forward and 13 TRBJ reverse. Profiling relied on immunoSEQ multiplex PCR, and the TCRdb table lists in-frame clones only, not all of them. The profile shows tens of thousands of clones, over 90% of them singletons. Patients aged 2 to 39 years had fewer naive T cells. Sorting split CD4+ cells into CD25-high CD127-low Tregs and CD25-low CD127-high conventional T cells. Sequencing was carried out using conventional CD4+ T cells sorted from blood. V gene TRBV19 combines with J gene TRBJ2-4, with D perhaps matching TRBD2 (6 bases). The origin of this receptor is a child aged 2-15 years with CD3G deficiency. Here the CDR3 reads CASSAGPPGNIQYF. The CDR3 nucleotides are TGTGCCAGTAGCGCGGGACCCCCGGGGAACATTCAGTACTTC. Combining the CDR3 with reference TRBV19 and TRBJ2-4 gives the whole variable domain DGGITQSPKYLFRKEGQNVTLSCEQNLNHDAMYWYRQDPGQGLRLIYYSQIVNDFQKGDIAEGYSVSREKKESFPLTVTSAQKNPTAFYLCASSAGPPGNIQYFGAGTRLSVL.